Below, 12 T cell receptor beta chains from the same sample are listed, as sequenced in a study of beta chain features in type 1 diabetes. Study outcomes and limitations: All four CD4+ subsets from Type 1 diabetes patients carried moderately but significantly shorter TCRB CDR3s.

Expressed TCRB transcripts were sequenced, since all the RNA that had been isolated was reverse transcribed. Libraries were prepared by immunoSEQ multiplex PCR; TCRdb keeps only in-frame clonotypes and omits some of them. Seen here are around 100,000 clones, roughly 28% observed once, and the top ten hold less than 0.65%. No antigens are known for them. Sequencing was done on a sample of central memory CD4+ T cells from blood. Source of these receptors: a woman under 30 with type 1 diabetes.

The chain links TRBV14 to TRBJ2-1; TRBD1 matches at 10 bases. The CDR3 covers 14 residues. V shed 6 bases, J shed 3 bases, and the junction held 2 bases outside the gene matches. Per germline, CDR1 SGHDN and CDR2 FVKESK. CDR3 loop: CASRGQGFYNEQFF. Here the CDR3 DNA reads TGTGCCAGCAGGGGACAGGGGTTCTACAATGAGCAGTTCTTC.

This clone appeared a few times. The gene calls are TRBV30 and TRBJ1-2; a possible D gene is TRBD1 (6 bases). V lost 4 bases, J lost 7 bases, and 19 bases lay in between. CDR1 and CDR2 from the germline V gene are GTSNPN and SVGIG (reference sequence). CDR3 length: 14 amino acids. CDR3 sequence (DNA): TGTGCCTGGAAGGTTCGGGGGGCGCAAGGTGGCTACACCTTC. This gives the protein CAWKVRGAQGGYTF.

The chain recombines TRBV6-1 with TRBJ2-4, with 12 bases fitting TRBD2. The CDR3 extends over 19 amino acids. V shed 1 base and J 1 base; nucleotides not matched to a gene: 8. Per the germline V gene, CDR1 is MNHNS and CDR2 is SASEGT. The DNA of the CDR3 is TGTGCCAGCAGTGAAGTGTCTAGCGGGAGGGCCGCGGCCAAAAACATTCAGTACTTC. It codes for CASSEVSSGRAAAKNIQYF.

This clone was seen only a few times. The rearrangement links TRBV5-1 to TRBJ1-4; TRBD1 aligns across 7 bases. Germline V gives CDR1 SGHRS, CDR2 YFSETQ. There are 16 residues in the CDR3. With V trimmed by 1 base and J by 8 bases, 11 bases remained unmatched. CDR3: CASSLNSGGVEEKLFF. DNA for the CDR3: TGCGCCAGCAGCTTGAATTCAGGGGGAGTAGAAGAAAAACTGTTTTTT.

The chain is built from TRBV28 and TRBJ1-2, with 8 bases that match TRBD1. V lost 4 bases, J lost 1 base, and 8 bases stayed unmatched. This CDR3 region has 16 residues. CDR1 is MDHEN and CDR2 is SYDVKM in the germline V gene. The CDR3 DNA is TGTGCCAGCAGTTCGCCGGGACAGGCGGATAACTATGGCTACACCTTC. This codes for CASSSPGQADNYGYTF.

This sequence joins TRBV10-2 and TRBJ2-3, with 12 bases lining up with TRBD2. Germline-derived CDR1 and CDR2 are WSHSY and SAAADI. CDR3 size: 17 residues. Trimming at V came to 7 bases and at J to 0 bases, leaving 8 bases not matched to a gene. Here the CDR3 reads CASKGGTSGLSTDTQYF. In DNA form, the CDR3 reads TGCGCCAGCAAGGGGGGGACTAGCGGGCTCAGCACAGATACGCAGTATTTT.

CDR3 nucleotide sequence: TGTGCCAGTAGTGAACAGGGGCTGGTCGGAGGTGGCTACACCTTC. As protein: CASSEQGLVGGGYTF. The chain links TRBV19 to TRBJ1-2, with 7 bases aligning to TRBD1. Germline V gives CDR1 LNHDA, CDR2 SQIVND (reference sequence). Germline trimming cut 5 bases from V and 7 bases from J; bases unmatched to any gene: 13. The length of the CDR3 is 15 residues.

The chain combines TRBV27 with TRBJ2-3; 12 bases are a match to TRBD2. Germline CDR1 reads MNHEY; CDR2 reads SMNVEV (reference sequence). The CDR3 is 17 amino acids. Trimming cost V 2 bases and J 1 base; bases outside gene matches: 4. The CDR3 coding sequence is TGTGCCAGCAGTTTACGACCTAGCGGGAGGGGCACAGATACGCAGTATTTT. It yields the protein CASSLRPSGRGTDTQYF.

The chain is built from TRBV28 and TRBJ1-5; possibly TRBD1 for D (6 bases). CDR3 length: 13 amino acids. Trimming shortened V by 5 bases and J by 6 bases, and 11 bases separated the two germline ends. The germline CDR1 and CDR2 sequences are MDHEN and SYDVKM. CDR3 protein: CASSLLRGQPQHF. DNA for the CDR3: TGTGCCAGCAGTCTCCTCAGGGGTCAGCCCCAGCATTTT.

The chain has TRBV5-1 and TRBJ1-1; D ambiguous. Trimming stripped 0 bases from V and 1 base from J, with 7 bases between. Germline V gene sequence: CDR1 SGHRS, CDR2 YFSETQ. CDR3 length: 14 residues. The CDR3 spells CASSLEPGNTEAFF. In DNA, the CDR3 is TGCGCCAGCAGCTTGGAACCGGGGAACACTGAAGCTTTCTTT.

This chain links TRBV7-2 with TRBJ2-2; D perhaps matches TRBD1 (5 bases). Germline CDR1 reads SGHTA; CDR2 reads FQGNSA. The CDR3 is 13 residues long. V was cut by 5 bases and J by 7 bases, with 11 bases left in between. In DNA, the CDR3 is TGTGCCAGCAGCCCAGGGTATAGCGGGGAGCTGTTTTTT. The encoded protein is CASSPGYSGELFF.

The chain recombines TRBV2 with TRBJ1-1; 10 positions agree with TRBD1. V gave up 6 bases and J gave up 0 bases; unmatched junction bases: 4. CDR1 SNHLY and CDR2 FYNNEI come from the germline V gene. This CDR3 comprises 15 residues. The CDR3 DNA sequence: TGTGCCAGCAGACGGGACAGGGGATTGAACACTGAAGCTTTCTTT. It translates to CASRRDRGLNTEAFF.